One T cell receptor (beta chain) is described in this entry. Its antigen is undetermined. Trimming took off 5 bases at V and 0 bases at J, with 11 bases between the two ends. Germline-derived CDR1 and CDR2 are MDHEN and SYDVKM. The CDR3 contains 15 residues. This entry comes from a study of cytomegalovirus exposure and HLA in healthy donors. Regarding the study as a whole: In vitro assays verified that a few CMV-associated chains recognized CMV antigens specifically. In a later analysis, HLA-associated beta chains showed higher expansion and lower generation probabilities than comparable chains. 150 to 200 TCR beta chains were listed as cytomegalovirus-associated.

The PCR employed 60 Vbeta primers together with 13 Jbeta primers. The protocol was immunoSEQ multiplex PCR, while the TCRdb copy is restricted to in-frame clones and leaves out a portion. The sample includes around 200,000 clones, over 80% seen only once; the top ten take less than 7%. Among the donors, all were healthy bone marrow donors. V is TRBV28 and J is TRBJ1-5; unclear D gene. The sequenced sample consisted of PBMCs. This sequence was found in a man aged 35-49 years in good health and CMV-seropositive. The CDR3 here is CASSLQTYSNQPQHF. The CDR3 DNA reads as TGTGCCAGCAGTCTTCAGACATATAGCAATCAGCCCCAGCATTTT.